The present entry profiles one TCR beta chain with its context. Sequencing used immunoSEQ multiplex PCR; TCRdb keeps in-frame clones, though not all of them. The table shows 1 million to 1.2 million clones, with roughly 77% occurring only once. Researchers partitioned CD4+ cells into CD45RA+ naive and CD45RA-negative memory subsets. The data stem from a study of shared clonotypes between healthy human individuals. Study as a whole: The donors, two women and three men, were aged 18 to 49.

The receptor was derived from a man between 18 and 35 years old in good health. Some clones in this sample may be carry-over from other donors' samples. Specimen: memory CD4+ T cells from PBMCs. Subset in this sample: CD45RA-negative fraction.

CDR3 amino acids: CASSPRGLKTSTDTQYF. Here the CDR3 DNA reads TGTGCCAGCAGCCCTCGGGGACTTAAAACTAGCACAGATACGCAGTATTTT. The chain joins TRBV7-3 to TRBJ2-3, with D maybe TRBD2 (6 bases). Trimming pared 5 bases from V and 0 bases from J, leaving 18 bases between. This CDR3 has 17 amino acids. Germline assignment: CDR1 SGHTA and CDR2 FQGTGA.